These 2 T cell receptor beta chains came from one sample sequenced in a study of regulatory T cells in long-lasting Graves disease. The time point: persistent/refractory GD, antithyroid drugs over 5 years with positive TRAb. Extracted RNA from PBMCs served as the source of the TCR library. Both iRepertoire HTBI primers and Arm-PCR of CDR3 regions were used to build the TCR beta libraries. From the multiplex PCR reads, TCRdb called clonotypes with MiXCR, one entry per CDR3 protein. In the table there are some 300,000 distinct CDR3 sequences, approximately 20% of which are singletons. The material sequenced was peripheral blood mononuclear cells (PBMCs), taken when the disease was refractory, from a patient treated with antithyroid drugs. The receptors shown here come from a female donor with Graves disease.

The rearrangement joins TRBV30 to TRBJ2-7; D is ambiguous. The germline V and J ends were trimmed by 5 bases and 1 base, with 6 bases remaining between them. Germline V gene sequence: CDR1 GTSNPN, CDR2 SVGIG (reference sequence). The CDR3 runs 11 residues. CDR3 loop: CAWAESYEQYF. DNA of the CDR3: TGTGCCTGGGCGGAATCCTACGAGCAGTACTTC.

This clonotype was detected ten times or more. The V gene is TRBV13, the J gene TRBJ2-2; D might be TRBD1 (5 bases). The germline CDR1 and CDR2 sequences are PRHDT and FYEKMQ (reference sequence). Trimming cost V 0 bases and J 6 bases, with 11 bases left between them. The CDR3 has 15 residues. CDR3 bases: TGTGCCAGCAGCTTAGGGACAGATAAGGCCGGGGAGCTGTTTTTT. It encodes CASSLGTDKAGELFF. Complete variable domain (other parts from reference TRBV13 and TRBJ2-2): AAGVIQSPRHLIKEKRETATLKCYPIPRHDTVYWYQQGPGQDPQFLISFYEKMQSDKGSIPDRFSAQQFSDYHSELNMSSLELGDSALYFCASSLGTDKAGELFFGEGSRLTVL.